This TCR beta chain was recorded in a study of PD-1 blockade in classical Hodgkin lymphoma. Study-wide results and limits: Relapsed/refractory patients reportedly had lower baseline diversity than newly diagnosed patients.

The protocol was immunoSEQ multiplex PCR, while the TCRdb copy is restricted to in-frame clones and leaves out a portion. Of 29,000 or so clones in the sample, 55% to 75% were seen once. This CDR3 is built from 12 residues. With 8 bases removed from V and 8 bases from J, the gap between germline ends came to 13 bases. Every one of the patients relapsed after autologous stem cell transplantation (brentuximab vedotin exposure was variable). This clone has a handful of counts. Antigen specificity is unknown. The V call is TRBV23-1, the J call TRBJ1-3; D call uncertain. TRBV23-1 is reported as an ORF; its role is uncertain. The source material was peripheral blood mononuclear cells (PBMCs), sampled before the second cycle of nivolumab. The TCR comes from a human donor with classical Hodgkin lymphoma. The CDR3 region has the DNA TGCGCCAGCTCCCCACACCCGTACACCATATATTTT. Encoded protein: CASSPHPYTIYF.